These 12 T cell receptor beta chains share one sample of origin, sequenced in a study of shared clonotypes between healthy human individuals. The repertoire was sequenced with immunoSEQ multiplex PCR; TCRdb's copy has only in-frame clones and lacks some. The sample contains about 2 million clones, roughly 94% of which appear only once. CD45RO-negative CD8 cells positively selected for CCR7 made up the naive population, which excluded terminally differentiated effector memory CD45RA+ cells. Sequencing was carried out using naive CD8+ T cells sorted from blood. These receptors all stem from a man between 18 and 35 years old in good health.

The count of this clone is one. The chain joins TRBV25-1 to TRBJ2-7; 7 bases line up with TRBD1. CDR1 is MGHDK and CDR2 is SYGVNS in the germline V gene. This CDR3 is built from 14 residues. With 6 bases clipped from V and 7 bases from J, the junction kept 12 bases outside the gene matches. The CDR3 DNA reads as TGTGCCAGCAGCGACTCCGGGACAGCCGATGAGCAGTACTTC. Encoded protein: CASSDSGTADEQYF.

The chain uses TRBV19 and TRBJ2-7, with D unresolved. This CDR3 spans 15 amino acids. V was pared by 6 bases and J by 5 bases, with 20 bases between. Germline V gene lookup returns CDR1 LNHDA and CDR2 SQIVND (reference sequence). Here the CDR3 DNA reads TGTGCCAGTAGGGTTTATGGAGTGAAGGGTGACGAGCAGTACTTC. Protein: CASRVYGVKGDEQYF.

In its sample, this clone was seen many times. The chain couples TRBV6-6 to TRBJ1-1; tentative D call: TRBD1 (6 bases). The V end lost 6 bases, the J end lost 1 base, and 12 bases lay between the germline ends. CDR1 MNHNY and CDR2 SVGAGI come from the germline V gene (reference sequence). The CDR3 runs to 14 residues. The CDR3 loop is CASRPQGTNTEAFF. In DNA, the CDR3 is TGTGCCAGCAGACCCCAGGGGACGAACACTGAAGCTTTCTTT.

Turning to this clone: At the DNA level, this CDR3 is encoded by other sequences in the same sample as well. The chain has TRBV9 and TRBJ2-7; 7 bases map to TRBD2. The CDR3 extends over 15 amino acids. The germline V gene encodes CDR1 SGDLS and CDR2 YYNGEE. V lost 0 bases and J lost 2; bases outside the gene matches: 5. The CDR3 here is CASSVGGAGTYEQYF. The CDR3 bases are TGTGCCAGCAGCGTAGGTGGAGCGGGAACCTACGAGCAGTACTTC.

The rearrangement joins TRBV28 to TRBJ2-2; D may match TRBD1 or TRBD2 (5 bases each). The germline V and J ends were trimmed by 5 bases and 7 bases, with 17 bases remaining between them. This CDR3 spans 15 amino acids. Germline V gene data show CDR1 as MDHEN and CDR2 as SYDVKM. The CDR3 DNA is TGTGCCAGCAGTATCGCAGCTCTGGGGGTCGGGGAGCTGTTTTTT. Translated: CASSIAALGVGELFF.

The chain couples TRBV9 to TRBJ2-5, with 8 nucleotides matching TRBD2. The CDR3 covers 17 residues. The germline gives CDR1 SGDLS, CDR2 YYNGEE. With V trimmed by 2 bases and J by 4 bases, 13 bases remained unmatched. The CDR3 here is CASSVKTGGPFRETQYF. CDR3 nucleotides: TGTGCCAGCAGCGTCAAAACGGGGGGGCCTTTCCGAGAGACCCAGTACTTC.

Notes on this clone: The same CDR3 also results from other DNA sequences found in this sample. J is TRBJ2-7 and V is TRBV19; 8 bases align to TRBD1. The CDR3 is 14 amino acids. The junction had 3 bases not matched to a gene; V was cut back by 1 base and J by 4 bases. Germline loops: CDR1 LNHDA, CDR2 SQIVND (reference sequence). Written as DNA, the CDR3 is TGTGCCAGTAGTATAGGGACAGGGCCGTACGAGCAGTACTTC. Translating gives CASSIGTGPYEQYF. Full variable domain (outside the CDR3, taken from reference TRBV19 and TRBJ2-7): DGGITQSPKYLFRKEGQNVTLSCEQNLNHDAMYWYRQDPGQGLRLIYYSQIVNDFQKGDIAEGYSVSREKKESFPLTVTSAQKNPTAFYLCASSIGTGPYEQYFGPGTRLTVT.

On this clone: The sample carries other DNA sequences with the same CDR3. The CDR3 DNA is TGTGCCAGCAGTTTGGGGGGGTCCTATGGCTACACCTTC. Its translation is CASSLGGSYGYTF. The V gene is TRBV27, the J gene TRBJ1-2, with D perhaps TRBD1 (5 bases). This CDR3 spans 13 amino acids. Germline CDR1 is MNHEY and CDR2 is SMNVEV (reference sequence). Trimming took off 3 bases at V and 4 bases at J, with 9 bases between the two ends.

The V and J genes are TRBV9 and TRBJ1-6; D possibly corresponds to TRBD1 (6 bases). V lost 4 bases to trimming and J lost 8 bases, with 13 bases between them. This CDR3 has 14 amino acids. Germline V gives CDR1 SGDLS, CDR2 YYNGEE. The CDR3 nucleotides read TGTGCCAGCAGCACAGTCCCAGGGGATTCACCCCTCCACTTT. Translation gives CASSTVPGDSPLHF.

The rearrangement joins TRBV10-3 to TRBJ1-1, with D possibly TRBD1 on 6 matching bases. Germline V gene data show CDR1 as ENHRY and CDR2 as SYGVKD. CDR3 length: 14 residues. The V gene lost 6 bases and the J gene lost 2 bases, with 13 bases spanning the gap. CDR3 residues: CAISQGGPNTEAFF. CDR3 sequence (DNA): TGTGCCATCAGCCAAGGGGGTCCTAACACTGAAGCTTTCTTT.

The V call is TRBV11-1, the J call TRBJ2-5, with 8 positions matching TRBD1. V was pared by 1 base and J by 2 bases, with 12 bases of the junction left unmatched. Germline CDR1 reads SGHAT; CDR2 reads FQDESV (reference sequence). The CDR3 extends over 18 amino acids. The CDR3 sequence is CASSLDPRTGINQETQYF. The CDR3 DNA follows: TGTGCCAGCAGCTTAGACCCTCGGACAGGGATTAATCAAGAGACCCAGTACTTC. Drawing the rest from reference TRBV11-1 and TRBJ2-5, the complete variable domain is EAEVAQSPRYKITEKSQAVAFWCDPISGHATLYWYRQILGQGPELLVQFQDESVVDDSQLPKDRFSAERLKGVDSTLKIQPAELGDSAMYLCASSLDPRTGINQETQYFGPGTRLLVL.

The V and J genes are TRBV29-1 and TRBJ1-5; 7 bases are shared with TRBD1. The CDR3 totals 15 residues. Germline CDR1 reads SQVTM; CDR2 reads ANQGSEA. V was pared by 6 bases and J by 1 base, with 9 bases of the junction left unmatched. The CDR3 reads CSVSTGSGSNQPQHF. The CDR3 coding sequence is TGCAGCGTGTCGACAGGGTCGGGGAGCAATCAGCCCCAGCATTTT.